This is a list of T cell receptor beta chains from one sample in a study of T cell responses to AZD1222 COVID-19 vaccine. Clones were read by immunoSEQ multiplex PCR, and TCRdb kept only the in-frame ones, dropping some. The table shows 150,000 or so clones, with roughly nine tenths occurring only once. The sequencing used peripheral blood, collected on day 0 of AZD1222 vaccination. These receptors originate from an adult in good health. The CDR3 runs from the conserved cysteine through the conserved F or W. The order of the fields is CDR3 protein, CDR3 DNA, D gene, clone size, J gene, V gene. D genes are given only for firm matches. Not every row has a clone size; where given, it reads once, few, many or a size class.

CDR3 protein: CASSFGQGGDSPLHF
CDR3 DNA: TGCGCCAGCAGCTTCGGACAGGGAGGCGATTCACCCCTCCACTTT
D gene: TRBD1
clone size: NA
J gene: TRBJ1-6
V gene: TRBV5-1

CDR3 protein: CASSSSQATTTDTQYF
CDR3 DNA: TGTGCCAGCAGCTCAAGCCAGGCAACCACCACAGATACGCAGTATTTT
D gene: NA
clone size: few
J gene: TRBJ2-3
V gene: TRBV7-9

CDR3 protein: CASSFQGDGYTF
CDR3 DNA: TGCGCCAGCAGCTTCCAGGGGGATGGCTACACCTTC
D gene: TRBD1
clone size: few
J gene: TRBJ1-2
V gene: TRBV5-1

CDR3 protein: CASSLGTAGEDGYTF
CDR3 DNA: TGTGCCAGCAGCTTAGGGACGGCCGGGGAGGATGGCTACACCTTC
D gene: NA
clone size: few
J gene: TRBJ1-2
V gene: TRBV7-3

CDR3 protein: CASLGRGQETQYF
CDR3 DNA: TGTGCCTCACTGGGGAGGGGGCAAGAGACCCAGTACTTC
D gene: NA
clone size: NA
J gene: TRBJ2-5
V gene: TRBV28

CDR3 protein: CASSLVRQPNSPLHF
CDR3 DNA: TGTGCCAGCAGCTTGGTCAGGCAGCCAAATTCACCCCTCCACTTT
D gene: NA
clone size: few
J gene: TRBJ1-6
V gene: TRBV5-6

CDR3 protein: CASSQVQLAGTGELFF
CDR3 DNA: TGTGCCAGCAGCCAAGTACAGCTAGCGGGCACCGGGGAGCTGTTTTTT
D gene: TRBD2
clone size: NA
J gene: TRBJ2-2
V gene: TRBV4-2

CDR3 protein: CASSYQRPSGANVLTF
CDR3 DNA: TGTGCCAGCAGTTACCAGCGTCCCTCTGGGGCCAACGTCCTGACTTTC
D gene: NA
clone size: NA
J gene: TRBJ2-6
V gene: TRBV6-5

CDR3 protein: CASSRTDGNTGELFF
CDR3 DNA: TGTGCCAGCAGCCGGACAGACGGGAACACCGGGGAGCTGTTTTTT
D gene: NA
clone size: NA
J gene: TRBJ2-2
V gene: TRBV3-1/TRBV3-2

CDR3 protein: CASSGPRDPISPDKNIQYF
CDR3 DNA: TGTGCCAGCAGCGGACCCCGGGACCCTATCTCCCCTGACAAAAACATTCAGTACTTC
D gene: NA
clone size: NA
J gene: TRBJ2-4
V gene: TRBV9

CDR3 protein: CASSPQGTRGSSPLHF
CDR3 DNA: TGTGCCAGCTCACCACAAGGGACTCGAGGGAGTTCACCCCTCCACTTT
D gene: NA
clone size: NA
J gene: TRBJ1-6
V gene: TRBV18

CDR3 protein: CASSPPGERQRYGYTF
CDR3 DNA: TGTGCCAGCAGCCCCCCCGGCGAAAGACAACGGTATGGCTACACCTTC
D gene: NA
clone size: NA
J gene: TRBJ1-2
V gene: TRBV7-9

CDR3 protein: CASSRGEELYGYTF
CDR3 DNA: TGTGCCAGCTCACGGGGAGAAGAGCTCTATGGCTACACCTTC
D gene: NA
clone size: NA
J gene: TRBJ1-2
V gene: TRBV18

CDR3 protein: CATSDAGQEKAF
CDR3 DNA: TGTGCCACCAGTGATGCTGGACAGGAAAAAGCCTTC
D gene: TRBD1
clone size: NA
J gene: TRBJ1-2
V gene: TRBV24-1

CDR3 protein: CASSETGFFSYNSPLHF
CDR3 DNA: TGTGCCAGCAGTGAGACAGGATTTTTCTCCTATAATTCACCCCTCCACTTT
D gene: NA
clone size: NA
J gene: TRBJ1-6
V gene: TRBV6-1

CDR3 protein: CASSTGPIYEQYF
CDR3 DNA: TGTGCCAGCAGTACCGGGCCCATCTACGAGCAGTACTTC
D gene: NA
clone size: NA
J gene: TRBJ2-7
V gene: TRBV28

CDR3 protein: CATSRPGQGDTDTQYF
CDR3 DNA: TGTGCCACCAGTAGACCGGGACAGGGGGATACAGATACGCAGTATTTT
D gene: TRBD1
clone size: NA
J gene: TRBJ2-3
V gene: TRBV24-1

CDR3 protein: CASSESRDRGNQIIFNSGNTIYF
CDR3 DNA: TGCGCCAGCAGTGAGTCGAGGGACAGGGGAAATCAAATCATCTTTAACTCTGGAAACACCATATATTTT
D gene: TRBD1
clone size: NA
J gene: TRBJ1-3
V gene: TRBV10-1

CDR3 protein: CASSQDAWGNQPQHF
CDR3 DNA: TGCGCCAGCAGCCAAGATGCGTGGGGCAATCAGCCCCAGCATTTT
D gene: NA
clone size: NA
J gene: TRBJ1-5
V gene: TRBV4-1

CDR3 protein: CATKDRVYEQYF
CDR3 DNA: TGTGCCACCAAGGACAGGGTCTACGAGCAGTACTTC
D gene: TRBD1
clone size: once
J gene: TRBJ2-7
V gene: TRBV6-5

CDR3 protein: CASIRAIYSGNTIYF
CDR3 DNA: TGTGCCAGCATCAGGGCGATCTATTCTGGAAACACCATATATTTT
D gene: NA
clone size: NA
J gene: TRBJ1-3
V gene: TRBV28

CDR3 protein: CASSETSSNEKLFF
CDR3 DNA: TGCGCCAGCAGCGAAACATCATCTAATGAAAAACTGTTTTTT
D gene: NA
clone size: NA
J gene: TRBJ1-4
V gene: TRBV5-1

CDR3 protein: CATSSDSEAEKLFF
CDR3 DNA: TGTGCCACCAGCTCGGACAGTGAGGCCGAAAAACTGTTTTTT
D gene: NA
clone size: NA
J gene: TRBJ1-4
V gene: TRBV15

CDR3 protein: CASSLSRTGNEKLFF
CDR3 DNA: TGTGCCAGCAGCTTGTCTCGGACAGGGAATGAAAAACTGTTTTTT
D gene: TRBD1
clone size: NA
J gene: TRBJ1-4
V gene: TRBV5-4

CDR3 protein: CARSLALGGRNTEAFF
CDR3 DNA: TGTGCCAGAAGCTTGGCCCTCGGTGGCAGAAACACTGAAGCTTTCTTT
D gene: NA
clone size: NA
J gene: TRBJ1-1
V gene: TRBV5-3

CDR3 protein: CASSEEQGGYNEQFF
CDR3 DNA: TGTGCCAGCAGTGAGGAGCAGGGAGGTTACAATGAGCAGTTCTTC
D gene: NA
clone size: NA
J gene: TRBJ2-1
V gene: TRBV6-1

CDR3 protein: CASGLDTEAFF
CDR3 DNA: TGTGCCAGCGGGCTGGACACTGAAGCTTTCTTT
D gene: NA
clone size: NA
J gene: TRBJ1-1
V gene: TRBV6-5

CDR3 protein: CASSLQSGTNYGYTF
CDR3 DNA: TGTGCCAGCAGCTTACAGTCCGGGACTAACTATGGCTACACCTTC
D gene: NA
clone size: NA
J gene: TRBJ1-2
V gene: TRBV7-9

CDR3 protein: CASSLAQGKNTGELFF
CDR3 DNA: TGTGCCAGCAGCTTGGCACAGGGAAAGAACACCGGGGAGCTGTTTTTT
D gene: NA
clone size: NA
J gene: TRBJ2-2
V gene: TRBV5-5

CDR3 protein: CASSLRTLDQPQHF
CDR3 DNA: TGTGCCAGCAGCTTGCGGACATTGGATCAGCCCCAGCATTTT
D gene: NA
clone size: NA
J gene: TRBJ1-5
V gene: TRBV5-5

CDR3 protein: CASSPGTTSSYEQYF
CDR3 DNA: TGTGCCAGCTCACCCGGGACAACCAGCTCCTACGAGCAGTACTTC
D gene: NA
clone size: NA
J gene: TRBJ2-7
V gene: TRBV18

CDR3 protein: CASSLKVAIWVGTEAFF
CDR3 DNA: TGTGCCAGCAGCTTAAAGGTTGCCATCTGGGTAGGCACTGAAGCTTTCTTT
D gene: NA
clone size: NA
J gene: TRBJ1-1
V gene: TRBV7-8

CDR3 protein: CASSSQGAAEQYF
CDR3 DNA: TGTGCCAGCAGCTCTCAGGGGGCGGCTGAGCAGTACTTC
D gene: TRBD1
clone size: NA
J gene: TRBJ2-7
V gene: TRBV7-3

CDR3 protein: CASSMDAGMGKTTYGYTF
CDR3 DNA: TGCGCCAGCAGCATGGATGCAGGGATGGGAAAAACTACTTATGGCTACACCTTC
D gene: NA
clone size: NA
J gene: TRBJ1-2
V gene: TRBV4-3

CDR3 protein: CASSAIPGGLGGANVLTF
CDR3 DNA: TGTGCCAGCAGCGCGATCCCTGGGGGTTTGGGTGGGGCCAACGTCCTGACTTTC
D gene: NA
clone size: NA
J gene: TRBJ2-6
V gene: TRBV7-9

CDR3 protein: CASSYYRGTGNQPQHF
CDR3 DNA: TGTGCCAGCAGTTACTACCGAGGGACAGGCAATCAGCCCCAGCATTTT
D gene: TRBD1
clone size: NA
J gene: TRBJ1-5
V gene: TRBV2

CDR3 protein: CASSLGGVSHEKLFF
CDR3 DNA: TGTGCCAGCAGCTTGGGCGGGGTTAGCCATGAAAAACTGTTTTTT
D gene: NA
clone size: once
J gene: TRBJ1-4
V gene: TRBV5-5

CDR3 protein: CASSPWTVNTEAFF
CDR3 DNA: TGTGCCAGCAGTCCGTGGACGGTGAACACTGAAGCTTTCTTT
D gene: NA
clone size: NA
J gene: TRBJ1-1
V gene: TRBV2

CDR3 protein: CASSTISPTGRNTEAFF
CDR3 DNA: TGTGCCAGTAGTACCATCTCCCCGACAGGGAGGAACACTGAAGCTTTCTTT
D gene: TRBD1
clone size: NA
J gene: TRBJ1-1
V gene: TRBV19

CDR3 protein: CASSQVSGQGLNSPLHF
CDR3 DNA: TGCGCCAGCAGCCAAGTCTCCGGACAGGGACTTAATTCACCCCTCCACTTT
D gene: TRBD1
clone size: NA
J gene: TRBJ1-6
V gene: TRBV4-3

CDR3 protein: CASSLLRDELGYTF
CDR3 DNA: TGTGCCAGCAGCCTCCTCCGGGACGAACTTGGATACACCTTC
D gene: NA
clone size: NA
J gene: TRBJ1-2
V gene: TRBV28

CDR3 protein: CASYGRTDHSYEQYF
CDR3 DNA: TGTGCCAGCTACGGACGGACTGACCACTCCTACGAGCAGTACTTC
D gene: NA
clone size: NA
J gene: TRBJ2-7
V gene: TRBV3-1/TRBV3-2

CDR3 protein: CASSTGQGEETQYF
CDR3 DNA: TGTGCCAGCAGCACGGGACAGGGAGAAGAGACCCAGTACTTC
D gene: TRBD1
clone size: NA
J gene: TRBJ2-5
V gene: TRBV2

CDR3 protein: CASSWSPNYEQYF
CDR3 DNA: TGTGCCAGTAGTTGGAGCCCCAATTACGAGCAGTACTTC
D gene: NA
clone size: NA
J gene: TRBJ2-7
V gene: TRBV19

CDR3 protein: CATSDNGAGNTIYF
CDR3 DNA: TGTGCCACCAGTGATAATGGGGCTGGAAACACCATATATTTT
D gene: NA
clone size: once
J gene: TRBJ1-3
V gene: TRBV24-1

CDR3 protein: CASSEGGVSSYNSPLHF
CDR3 DNA: TGTGCCAGCAGTGAAGGTGGAGTATCCTCCTATAATTCACCCCTCCACTTT
D gene: NA
clone size: NA
J gene: TRBJ1-6
V gene: TRBV25-1

CDR3 protein: CSVKRGPEDTQYF
CDR3 DNA: TGCAGCGTTAAAAGGGGGCCGGAAGATACGCAGTATTTT
D gene: TRBD1
clone size: NA
J gene: TRBJ2-3
V gene: TRBV29-1

CDR3 protein: CASSLRGPQHF
CDR3 DNA: TGTGCCAGCAGTTTAAGGGGACCCCAGCATTTT
D gene: NA
clone size: NA
J gene: TRBJ1-5
V gene: TRBV28

CDR3 protein: CASSPYGTTYEQYF
CDR3 DNA: TGTGCCAGCAGCCCTTACGGTACTACCTACGAGCAGTACTTC
D gene: NA
clone size: NA
J gene: TRBJ2-7
V gene: TRBV5-4

CDR3 protein: CASSSTVAQVTQYF
CDR3 DNA: TGTGCCAGCAGCTCGACAGTGGCCCAAGTTACGCAGTATTTT
D gene: NA
clone size: NA
J gene: TRBJ2-3
V gene: TRBV7-2

CDR3 protein: CASRAIQGPYEQYF
CDR3 DNA: TGCGCCAGCCGCGCGATACAGGGTCCCTACGAGCAGTACTTC
D gene: NA
clone size: NA
J gene: TRBJ2-7
V gene: TRBV5-1

CDR3 protein: CASSVGPGGVVYEQYF
CDR3 DNA: TGTGCCAGCAGCGTAGGACCTGGCGGGGTGGTTTACGAGCAGTACTTC
D gene: NA
clone size: NA
J gene: TRBJ2-7
V gene: TRBV9

CDR3 protein: CASSAGGTNTEAFF
CDR3 DNA: TGTGCCAGTAGCGCCGGGGGAACGAACACTGAAGCTTTCTTT
D gene: NA
clone size: NA
J gene: TRBJ1-1
V gene: TRBV19

CDR3 protein: CASSISRWKASSATEAFF
CDR3 DNA: TGTGCCAGTAGTATTTCAAGGTGGAAAGCCAGCTCAGCCACTGAAGCTTTCTTT
D gene: NA
clone size: NA
J gene: TRBJ1-1
V gene: TRBV19

CDR3 protein: CASSFDRQGDSPLHF
CDR3 DNA: TGTGCCAGCAGTTTTGACCGACAGGGGGATTCACCCCTCCACTTT
D gene: TRBD1
clone size: NA
J gene: TRBJ1-6
V gene: TRBV6-5

CDR3 protein: CASSRDRDIGGYTF
CDR3 DNA: TGTGCCAGCAGTAGGGACCGGGACATTGGTGGCTACACCTTC
D gene: NA
clone size: once
J gene: TRBJ1-2
V gene: TRBV6-5

CDR3 protein: CASSYNRGNQPQHF
CDR3 DNA: TGTGCCAGCAGTTATAACAGGGGGAATCAGCCCCAGCATTTT
D gene: TRBD1
clone size: NA
J gene: TRBJ1-5
V gene: TRBV6-2/TRBV6-3

CDR3 protein: CASSEVGGGSQGSPLHF
CDR3 DNA: TGTGCCAGCAGTGAAGTTGGGGGAGGAAGTCAAGGGTCACCCCTCCACTTT
D gene: NA
clone size: NA
J gene: TRBJ1-6
V gene: TRBV2

CDR3 protein: CASSRDPREQYF
CDR3 DNA: TGTGCCAGCAGTCGGGACCCGCGGGAGCAGTATTTT
D gene: NA
clone size: NA
J gene: TRBJ2-3
V gene: TRBV12-3/TRBV12-4

CDR3 protein: CASSAGRGGVSGELFF
CDR3 DNA: TGTGCCAGCAGTGCCGGGCGAGGGGGCGTTTCCGGGGAGCTGTTTTTT
D gene: TRBD1
clone size: NA
J gene: TRBJ2-2
V gene: TRBV2